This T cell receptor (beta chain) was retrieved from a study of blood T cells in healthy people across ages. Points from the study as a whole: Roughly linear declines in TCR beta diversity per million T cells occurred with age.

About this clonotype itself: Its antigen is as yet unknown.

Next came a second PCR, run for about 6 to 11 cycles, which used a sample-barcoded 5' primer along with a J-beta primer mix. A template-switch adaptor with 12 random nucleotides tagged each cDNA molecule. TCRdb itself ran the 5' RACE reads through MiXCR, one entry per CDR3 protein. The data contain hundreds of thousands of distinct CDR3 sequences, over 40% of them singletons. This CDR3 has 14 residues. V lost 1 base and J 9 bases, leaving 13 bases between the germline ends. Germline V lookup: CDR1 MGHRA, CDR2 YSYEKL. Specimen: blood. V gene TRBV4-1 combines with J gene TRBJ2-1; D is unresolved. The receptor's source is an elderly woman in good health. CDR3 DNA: TGCGCCAGCAGCCAAGTTGTTAGTTTGCTTGAGCAGTTCTTC. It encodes CASSQVVSLLEQFF.